This section outlines one T cell receptor (beta chain) sequence together with its context. Its antigen is as yet unknown. The data belong to a study of OX40 agonist ivuxolimab in advanced cancers. Study context: At doses from 0.01 to 10 mg/kg, patients were given intravenous ivuxolimab every 2 weeks.

Assay used: immunoSEQ multiplex PCR; TCRdb lists only in-frame clones, some missing. This repertoire shows about 13,000 clones, more than 75% found once; its top ten account for 44%. Study-level results: There were also nonresponders showing low normalized T-cell clonal expansion.

The TCR originated in an adult with an advanced solid tumor such as melanoma, head and neck, liver or kidney cancer. The sequences come from CD4+ or CD8+ T cells sorted from blood, collected in a trial of the OX40 agonist ivuxolimab.

The CDR3 DNA reads as TGTGCCAGCAGCTTAACGAAAGGAGGCTACACCTTC. Translating it yields CASSLTKGGYTF. The chain recombines TRBV7-3 with TRBJ1-2; no definite D call. Trimming shortened V by 0 bases and J by 8 bases, and 7 bases separated the two germline ends. In germline, CDR1 is SGHTA, CDR2 FQGTGA. This CDR3 spans 12 amino acids. The whole variable domain, filled in from reference TRBV7-3 and TRBJ1-2, reads GAGVSQTPSNKVTEKGKYVELRCDPISGHTALYWYRQSLGQGPEFLIYFQGTGAADDSGLPNDRFFAVRPEGSVSTLKIQRTERGDSAVYLCASSLTKGGYTFGSGTRLTVV.